These 6 T cell receptor beta chains were sequenced from one sample in a study of CD8 T cells in ankylosing spondylitis. TCRdb independently ran MiXCR on the 5' RACE reads; one entry per CDR3 protein. The sample records 200,000 to 300,000 distinct CDR3 sequences, around 32% being singletons. The sequenced sample consisted of blood, either unsorted or a sorted T cell fraction (not recorded which). Receptors originate from a male donor with ankylosing spondylitis or in good health (not recorded which).

The chain combines TRBV12-3 or TRBV12-4 with TRBJ2-5, with D unclear. This CDR3 comprises 13 residues. The V and J ends lost 3 bases and 7 bases respectively, with 12 bases between them. Here the CDR3 reads CASSLSLWGTQYF. CDR3 coding DNA: TGTGCCAGCAGTTTGTCCCTTTGGGGGACCCAGTACTTC.

This clonotype was picked up many times. The V and J genes are TRBV20-1 and TRBJ1-1; D not certain. This CDR3 is 12 amino acids long. CDR1 and CDR2 from the germline V gene are DFQATT and SNEGSKA (reference sequence). Trimming shortened V by 3 bases and J by 0 bases, and 5 bases separated the two germline ends. CDR3 sequence (DNA): TGCAGTGCTAGTCTCCTGAACACTGAAGCTTTCTTT. Translated, it gives CSASLLNTEAFF.

The V and J genes are TRBV29-1 and TRBJ2-5, with D perhaps matching TRBD1 or TRBD2 (5 bases each). The CDR3 runs to 13 residues. Per the germline V gene, CDR1 is SQVTM and CDR2 is ANQGSEA. Trimming pared 1 base from V and 9 bases from J, leaving 15 bases between. The CDR3 protein is CSVEGDARGSQYF. The DNA of the CDR3 is TGCAGCGTTGAAGGGGACGCCCGAGGGTCCCAGTACTTC.

This clonotype came up a few times. This sequence joins TRBV7-2 and TRBJ2-5, with 8 bases lining up with TRBD2. V trimming: 2 bases; J trimming: 8 bases; junction bases outside the gene matches: 7. Germline V gene lookup returns CDR1 SGHTA and CDR2 FQGNSA. This CDR3 is built from 14 residues. CDR3 DNA sequence: TGTGCCAGCAGCTTATTAGGGGCGGGGGGAACCCAGTACTTC. Encoded protein: CASSLLGAGGTQYF. The entire variable domain, with the rest obtained from reference TRBV7-2 and TRBJ2-5, is as follows: GAGVSQSPSNKVTEKGKDVELRCDPISGHTALYWYRQSLGQGLEFLIYFQGNSAPDKSGLPSDRFSAERTGGSVSTLTIQRTQQEDSAVYLCASSLLGAGGTQYFGPGTRLLVL.

The chain employs TRBV25-1 and TRBJ2-5, with 8 nucleotides matching TRBD1. This CDR3 has 16 amino acids. V was pared by 2 bases and J by 0 bases, with 5 bases of the junction left unmatched. Germline V lookup: CDR1 MGHDK, CDR2 SYGVNS. The CDR3 protein is CASSEDRGAYQETQYF. The CDR3, as DNA: TGTGCCAGCAGTGAAGACAGGGGCGCCTACCAAGAGACCCAGTACTTC.

The CDR3: CASSQDSGEEAFF. CDR3 DNA sequence: TGTGCCAGCAGCCAAGATAGCGGGGAGGAAGCTTTCTTT. The V and J genes are TRBV4-2 and TRBJ1-1; D gene ambiguous. This CDR3 spans 13 amino acids. Trimming pared 0 bases from V and 8 bases from J, leaving 10 bases between. In germline, CDR1 is LGHNA, CDR2 YNFKEQ.